This TCR beta chain was recovered during a study of blood T cell repertoires in COVID-19. Overall study context: Sample material is recorded as cDNA or gDNA derived from T cells, B-cell-depleted T cells, or PBMCs.

The CDR3 is 14 residues long. V gave up 2 bases and J gave up 5 bases, with 9 bases separating them. The germline CDR1 and CDR2 sequences are MNHEY and SVGAGI. Original processing methods: For nucleated cells, counts were estimated from reference gene primer amplification. Profiled with immunoSEQ multiplex PCR; TCRdb holds only in-frame clones, not every one. The V and J calls and the clone size are those of that table, but D and trimming were determined from the DNA. This sample has approximately 180,000 clones; about 80% occur once, and the top ten carry 26%. The receptor comes from a woman aged 70-85 years with acute or convalescent COVID-19. Sequences were obtained from peripheral blood. The chain links TRBV6-5 to TRBJ2-2; maybe TRBD1 (6 bases). CDR3 bases: TGTGCCAGCAGTTACAGGACAGAAACCGGGGAGCTGTTTTTT. Its translation: CASSYRTETGELFF.